The clone carrying this T cell receptor (beta chain) was seen a single time. Its antigen is currently unknown. Primers included in the PCR were 60 Vbeta and 13 Jbeta primers. The assay was immunoSEQ multiplex PCR, and TCRdb's table has in-frame clones only and misses some. This table has roughly 260,000 clones, about 83% appearing once. The data were obtained in a study of cytomegalovirus exposure and HLA in healthy donors. Notes on the study in general: In a later analysis, CMV-associated beta chains were mostly HLA-associated, it appeared.

V was trimmed by 1 base and J by 3 bases, leaving 13 bases between them. The CDR3 has 16 residues. CDR1 is LGHNT and CDR2 is FRNRAP in the germline V gene. The source of this sequence is a woman aged 40 to 50 in good health and CMV-seropositive. This chain uses TRBV12-5 with TRBJ2-1, with D perhaps TRBD2 (7 bases). What was sequenced was PBMCs. CDR3 in amino acids: CASGLGGGGRYNEQFF. In DNA form, the CDR3 reads TGTGCTAGTGGTTTGGGAGGGGGGGGTCGCTACAATGAGCAGTTCTTC.